Shown below are 14 T cell receptor beta chains from a single sample sequenced in a study of OX40 agonist ivuxolimab in advanced cancers. Method: immunoSEQ multiplex PCR; TCRdb's copy keeps in-frame clones and lacks some. This sample yields tens of thousands of clones, of which about 87% are seen a single time; roughly 9.7% belongs to the top ten. This specimen consisted of CD4+ or CD8+ T cells sorted from blood, obtained in a trial of the OX40 agonist ivuxolimab. These receptors were taken from an adult with an advanced solid tumor such as melanoma, head and neck, liver or kidney cancer.

V and J are TRBV13 and TRBJ2-7, with a tentative D call TRBD1 (6 bases). The CDR3 spans 17 residues. Per the germline V gene, CDR1 is PRHDT and CDR2 is FYEKMQ (reference sequence). The V and J ends lost 1 base and 0 bases respectively, with 16 bases between them. The CDR3: CASSLALTGESSYEQYF. The CDR3 DNA reads as TGTGCCAGCAGCTTAGCCCTGACAGGTGAAAGCTCCTACGAGCAGTACTTC.

The V and J genes are TRBV10-1 and TRBJ2-7, with a weak D call TRBD1 (6 bases). Trimming pared 3 bases from V and 4 bases from J, leaving 10 bases between. The CDR3 consists of 13 residues. Germline V gives CDR1 WNHNN, CDR2 SYGVQD (reference sequence). The CDR3 region is CASSDGRGYEQYF. The CDR3 bases are TGCGCCAGCAGTGATGGCAGGGGTTACGAGCAGTACTTC.

This clone was recorded only once. The chain links TRBV7-9 to TRBJ2-3; possible D gene TRBD1, 5 bases. V was clipped by 1 base and J by 2 bases, with 19 bases between them. The CDR3 consists of 18 residues. Germline CDR1 reads SEHNR; CDR2 reads FQNEAQ (reference sequence). For the CDR3, the DNA is TGTGCCAGCAGCTTAGGGTATCGTCAGGGCACTTTCACAGATACGCAGTATTTT. This translates into CASSLGYRQGTFTDTQYF.

The genes are TRBV6-4 and TRBJ1-1; 7 bases agree with TRBD1. V trimming: 8 bases; J trimming: 10 bases; junction bases outside the gene matches: 22. Germline V CDR1 and CDR2: MRHNA, SNTAGT. The CDR3 is 16 residues long. The CDR3 loop reads CASPLQGCQGGSGAFF. CDR3 nucleotide sequence: TGTGCCAGCCCTCTCCAAGGGTGTCAGGGGGGAAGTGGAGCTTTCTTT.

J is TRBJ2-7 and V is TRBV5-1; TRBD2 is a possible D gene (5 bases). Trimming left V 2 bases short and J 2 bases short, with 14 bases between. CDR3 length equals 15 residues. Per the germline V gene, CDR1 is SGHRS and CDR2 is YFSETQ. Here the CDR3 reads CASSFLTGGTYEQYF. CDR3 coding DNA: TGCGCCAGCAGCTTCTTGACCGGAGGTACCTACGAGCAGTACTTC.

The V call is TRBV29-1, the J call TRBJ2-3; D possibly corresponds to TRBD2 (5 bases). CDR1 and CDR2 (germline): SQVTM, ANQGSEA. The CDR3 spans 13 residues. V lost 5 bases to trimming and J lost 8 bases, with 17 bases between them. This chain's CDR3 is CSVWYLAGVTQYF. The CDR3 DNA is TGCAGCGTTTGGTACCTAGCCGGCGTTACGCAGTATTTT.

V gene TRBV6-1 combines with J gene TRBJ1-2; a weak D match, TRBD1 (6 bases). V was trimmed by 1 base and J by 3 bases, leaving 15 bases between them. Germline V lookup: CDR1 MNHNS, CDR2 SASEGT. This CDR3 is built from 16 residues. This CDR3 is CASSEEAGAPYYGYTF. The CDR3 coding sequence is TGTGCCAGCAGTGAAGAGGCAGGGGCGCCTTACTATGGCTACACCTTC.

This chain uses TRBV19 with TRBJ2-7; D is ambiguous. This CDR3 is 11 amino acids long. The germline V and J ends were trimmed by 5 bases and 4 bases, with 6 bases remaining between them. Germline CDR1 LNHDA, CDR2 SQIVND (reference sequence). CDR3: CASSSGYEQYF. The DNA for the CDR3 is TGTGCCAGTAGTTCAGGATACGAGCAGTACTTC.

The genes are TRBV4-2 and TRBJ1-3; D ambiguous. Germline CDR1 reads LGHNA; CDR2 reads YNFKEQ. Trimming removed 0 bases at V and 0 bases at J, with 6 bases between. The CDR3 runs 15 residues. In DNA, the CDR3 is TGTGCCAGCAGCCAAGAGGAGAACTCTGGAAACACCATATATTTT. Translated: CASSQEENSGNTIYF.

The chain joins TRBV9 to TRBJ2-7; TRBD1 matches at 9 bases. This CDR3 is 14 amino acids long. Germline CDR1 and CDR2: SGDLS and YYNGEE. V dropped 4 bases and J dropped 5; count of bases not matched to a gene: 7. CDR3: CASSTGTGYNEQYF. CDR3 bases: TGTGCCAGCAGCACCGGGACAGGGTACAACGAGCAGTACTTC. Full variable domain (outside the CDR3, taken from reference TRBV9 and TRBJ2-7): DSGVTQTPKHLITATGQRVTLRCSPRSGDLSVYWYQQSLDQGLQFLIQYYNGEERAKGNILERFSAQQFPDLHSELNLSSLELGDSALYFCASSTGTGYNEQYFGPGTRLTVT.

J is TRBJ2-7 and V is TRBV5-6; 8 positions agree with TRBD1. CDR3 size: 18 residues. Looked up from germline, CDR1 is SGHDT and CDR2 is YYEEEE. V gave up 2 bases and J gave up 0 bases; unmatched junction bases: 13. The CDR3 sequence is CASSFWGETGASSYEQYF. The DNA of the CDR3 is TGTGCCAGCAGCTTCTGGGGGGAGACAGGGGCGAGCTCCTACGAGCAGTACTTC. The full variable domain, in which reference TRBV5-6 and TRBJ2-7 provide the parts outside the CDR3, is DAGVTQSPTHLIKTRGQQVTLRCSPKSGHDTVSWYQQALGQGPQFIFQYYEEEERQRGNFPDRFSGHQFPNYSSELNVNALLLGDSALYLCASSFWGETGASSYEQYFGPGTRLTVT.

The gene calls are TRBV5-1 and TRBJ2-7, with D maybe TRBD2 (5 bases). CDR1 and CDR2 from the germline V gene are SGHRS and YFSETQ. Between the trimmed V and J ends, which lost 0 bases and 4 bases, there was a span of 11 bases. The CDR3 loop spans 14 amino acids. Here the CDR3 reads CASSLGAEVYEQYF. DNA of the CDR3: TGCGCCAGCAGCTTGGGGGCGGAGGTTTACGAGCAGTACTTC.

V gene TRBV5-6 combines with J gene TRBJ1-2; 10 bases fit TRBD1. Germline assignment: CDR1 SGHDT and CDR2 YYEEEE. The junction had 7 bases not matched to a gene; V was cut back by 4 bases and J by 4 bases. This CDR3 is built from 15 residues. CDR3 residues: CASSQGQGDIYGYTF. CDR3 sequence (DNA): TGTGCCAGCAGCCAAGGACAGGGGGACATCTATGGCTACACCTTC.

This sequence joins TRBV11-2 and TRBJ1-1; D unresolved. CDR3 length: 14 residues. Germline V gives CDR1 SGHAT, CDR2 FQNNGV. Between the trimmed V and J ends, which lost 5 bases and 5 bases, there was a span of 15 bases. CDR3 DNA sequence: TGTGCCAGCAGCCCCCCCCTCGGGGTAACTGAAGCTTTCTTT. Translated, it gives CASSPPLGVTEAFF.